This TCR beta chain is drawn from a study of early T cells in non-severe SARS-CoV-2 infection. Study-level background: Whole-blood bulk RNA, unsorted, was sequenced, and chains were unpaired.

The CDR3 is 13 amino acids. V was shortened by 3 bases and J by 7 bases, with 9 bases between the two germline ends. Individually, cDNA molecules had unique molecular identifiers attached to them. TCRdb fed the 5' RACE reads into MiXCR, producing one record per CDR3 protein. The sample records tens of thousands of distinct CDR3 sequences, over 10% being singletons. This clonotype came up many times. The antigen remains undetermined. General study points: The VDJdb matching leaned toward anti-spike CD8 responses and overlooked private and CD4 specificities.

Input material: whole blood. The rearrangement joins TRBV12-3 or TRBV12-4 to TRBJ2-2; D not resolved. This receptor was identified in an adult who was a healthcare worker with PCR-confirmed SARS-CoV-2 infection or an uninfected control (not recorded which). The CDR3 sequence is CASSFAAVGELFF. The CDR3 nucleotides are TGTGCCAGCAGTTTTGCTGCCGTCGGGGAGCTGTTTTTT.